The present T cell receptor beta chain was sequenced within a study of shared clonotypes between healthy human individuals. For the study at large: CD4 naive and memory got three plates each, CD8 naive two, CD8 memory one.

Study findings and constraints: It was only blood that was sampled, and tissue repertoires likely differ.

Only one count was recorded for this clone. Its antigen remains unknown. For sorted subsets, roughly 210 ng DNA per replicate equaled around 30,000 T cell genomes. Assay: immunoSEQ multiplex PCR; the TCRdb copy retains only in-frame clones and omits some. The table includes 2 million to 2.5 million clones, 90% to 96% detected once. J lost 2 bases, V lost 5 bases, and 5 bases had no gene match. The CDR3 has 16 residues. Germline V gene lookup returns CDR1 SEHNR and CDR2 FQNEAQ (reference sequence). Investigators divided CD4+ cells into CD45RA+ naive and CD45RA-negative memory subsets. The chain carries TRBV7-9 and TRBJ2-2, with 10 nucleotides matching TRBD2. This TCR was recovered from a man aged 18 to 29 in good health. The sequenced sample consisted of naive CD4+ T cells sorted from blood. Subset here: CD45RA+ positively selected. As DNA, the CDR3 is TGTGCCAGCAGCCTCGGACTAGCGGCTAACACCGGGGAGCTGTTTTTT. Translating gives CASSLGLAANTGELFF.